This TCR beta chain was documented in a study of CD8 T cells in Susac syndrome. Random hexamers served to reverse transcribe roughly 0.5 to 1 ug RNA. Via MiXCR, TCRdb re-called the immunoSEQ multiplex PCR reads, giving one row per CDR3 protein. The sample has 130,000 or so distinct CDR3 sequences, 80% seen once. CDR1 and CDR2 (germline): MDHEN, SYDVKM. The length of the CDR3 is 13 residues. Trimming took off 3 bases at V and 8 bases at J, with 13 bases between the two ends. This clonotype was detected only once. The rearrangement joins TRBV28 to TRBJ1-1; D is undetermined. This receptor was taken from a human donor with multiple sclerosis. Sequenced: CD8+ T cells from PBMCs. The CDR3 reads CASSLMTHTEAFF. In DNA, the CDR3 is TGTGCCAGCAGTTTGATGACACATACGGAAGCTTTCTTT.